This TCR beta chain was retrieved from a study of OX40 agonist ivuxolimab in advanced cancers. Study at large: The drug used for patients, ivuxolimab, was an agonistic anti-OX40 (CD134) antibody. The group had a mean age of 60 years, ranged from about 20 to 79, and was 75% to 85% male. Patients achieving partial responses numbered three: one hepatocellular carcinoma case and two cutaneous melanoma cases.

Per the germline V gene, CDR1 is SGHRS and CDR2 is YFSETQ. V shed 0 bases and J shed 3 bases, with 7 bases lying between them. The length of the CDR3 is 14 residues. Method: immunoSEQ multiplex PCR; TCRdb's copy keeps in-frame clones and lacks some. The repertoire has tens of thousands of clones, approximately 90% of them found once; the top ten carry around 31%. The material was CD4+ or CD8+ T cells sorted from blood, obtained in a trial of the OX40 agonist ivuxolimab. The TCR originated in an adult with an advanced solid tumor such as melanoma, head and neck, liver or kidney cancer. This chain uses TRBV5-1 with TRBJ2-1; D not certain. CDR3 in DNA: TGCGCCAGCAGCTTGGGGAGCGACTACAATGAGCAGTTCTTC. It encodes CASSLGSDYNEQFF.